The T cell receptor beta chain under discussion was sequenced for a study of T cells in Graves' hyperthyroidism and ophthalmopathy. Deletions cut 3 bases from V and 5 bases from J, with 17 bases between. This CDR3 has 16 residues. CDR1 is LNHDA, CDR2 SQIVND, per germline (reference sequence). Amplification targeted TCR beta CDR3 regions from RNA transcripts. Carried out on the TCR CDR3, a first-round RT-PCR used the HTBI primer set. TCRdb re-called the multiplex PCR reads with MiXCR, one entry per CDR3 protein. The sample consists of 380,000 or so distinct CDR3 sequences, roughly 13% of them appearing once.

Sequenced: blood. This TCR was recovered from a woman aged 30 to 39 with Graves' hyperthyroidism. The rearrangement links TRBV19 to TRBJ1-3; D is uncertain. CDR3 sequence: CASSIGRTEGRNTIYF. The CDR3 coding sequence is TGTGCCAGTAGTATTGGGCGAACAGAGGGTAGAAACACCATATATTTT.